Listed here are 9 T cell receptor beta chains from one sample, sequenced in a study of blood T cell repertoires in COVID-19. Clones were read by immunoSEQ multiplex PCR, and TCRdb kept only the in-frame ones, dropping some. Here the sample spans fewer than 350,000 clones, 75% to 95% being singletons. Sequenced: peripheral blood. The receptors were gathered from a woman in her 30s with COVID-19, enrolled during active disease.

J is TRBJ2-7 and V is TRBV13; D gene ambiguous. V was shortened by 3 bases and J by 6 bases, with 9 bases between the two germline ends. This CDR3 spans 12 amino acids. Germline lookup yields CDR1 PRHDT and CDR2 FYEKMQ (reference sequence). CDR3 region: CASSLNGREQYF. The CDR3 nucleotides are TGTGCCAGCAGCTTGAATGGCCGCGAGCAGTACTTC.

This clone appeared a single time. This chain joins TRBV2 and TRBJ2-7; perhaps TRBD2 as D (5 bases). Germline CDR1 SNHLY, CDR2 FYNNEI. The CDR3 covers 13 residues. With 7 bases removed from V and 4 bases from J, the gap between germline ends came to 14 bases. The CDR3 coding sequence is TGTGCCAGCACTAGCTTGGGCCCATACGAGCAGTACTTC. This gives the protein CASTSLGPYEQYF.

The V call is TRBV29-1, the J call TRBJ1-1; D is perhaps TRBD1 (6 bases). The ends were cut back, 6 bases at V and 0 bases at J, with 11 bases in the middle. The germline V gene encodes CDR1 SQVTM and CDR2 ANQGSEA. The CDR3 is 13 amino acids. The CDR3 loop reads CSVIQGMNTEAFF. Here the CDR3 DNA reads TGCAGCGTAATTCAGGGGATGAACACTGAAGCTTTCTTT.

V is TRBV5-1 and J is TRBJ2-5, with D possibly being TRBD1 (6 bases). CDR3 length: 13 residues. Germline CDR1 SGHRS, CDR2 YFSETQ. V lost 2 bases and J 5 bases, leaving 10 bases between the germline ends. Written as DNA, the CDR3 is TGCGCCAGCAGCTTCGACAGGTCTGAGACCCAGTACTTC. This codes for CASSFDRSETQYF.

V and J are TRBV27 and TRBJ1-6; 9 bases map to TRBD1. Germline V CDR1 and CDR2: MNHEY, SMNVEV (reference sequence). The J segment lost 10 bases and the V segment lost 6 bases, leaving 10 bases of the junction unmatched. This CDR3 is built from 15 residues. Here the CDR3 DNA reads TGTGCCAGCAGGGGATTGGACAGGGGTGACTCACCCCTCCACTTT. Its protein product is CASRGLDRGDSPLHF.

The rearrangement links TRBV18 to TRBJ2-7, with 7 bases fitting TRBD2. V was clipped by 3 bases and J by 0 bases; unmatched bases: 5. The CDR3 extends over 15 amino acids. CDR1 is KGHSH and CDR2 is LQKENI in the germline V gene. CDR3 in amino acids: CASSPGTIYSYEQYF. The CDR3 bases are TGTGCCAGCTCACCCGGGACTATATACTCCTACGAGCAGTACTTC.

The rearrangement uses TRBV7-9 and TRBJ2-3; D perhaps matches TRBD1 (6 bases). With 5 bases removed from V and 3 bases from J, the gap between germline ends came to 12 bases. The germline V gene encodes CDR1 SEHNR and CDR2 FQNEAQ (reference sequence). The length of the CDR3 is 14 residues. The DNA of the CDR3 is TGTGCCAGCAGCCTCCGGGACACGACAGATACGCAGTATTTT. It is translated as CASSLRDTTDTQYF.

The chain joins TRBV19 to TRBJ1-3; a weak D match, TRBD1 (6 bases). The V gene's germline CDR1 is LNHDA and CDR2 SQIVND (reference sequence). Deletions cut 7 bases from V and 4 bases from J, with 20 bases between. CDR3 length: 16 residues. The CDR3 coding sequence is TGTGCCAGTACCGTAGGTTGGGGGACATTCGGAAACACCATATATTTT. Encoded protein: CASTVGWGTFGNTIYF.

This chain connects TRBV5-8 to TRBJ2-7; a possible D gene is TRBD1 (6 bases). The germline V gene encodes CDR1 SGHTS and CDR2 YDEGEE. Trimming left V 2 bases short and J 0 bases short, with 9 bases between. The CDR3 is 14 residues long. CDR3 bases: TGTGCCAGCAGCTTTGACAGGCCCTCCTACGAGCAGTACTTC. It is translated as CASSFDRPSYEQYF. The full variable domain, with the rest looked up from reference TRBV5-8 and TRBJ2-7, is EAGVTQSPTHLIKTRGQQATLRCSPISGHTSVYWYQQALGLGLQFLLWYDEGEERNRGNFPPRFSGRQFPNYSSELNVNALELEDSALYLCASSFDRPSYEQYFGPGTRLTVT.